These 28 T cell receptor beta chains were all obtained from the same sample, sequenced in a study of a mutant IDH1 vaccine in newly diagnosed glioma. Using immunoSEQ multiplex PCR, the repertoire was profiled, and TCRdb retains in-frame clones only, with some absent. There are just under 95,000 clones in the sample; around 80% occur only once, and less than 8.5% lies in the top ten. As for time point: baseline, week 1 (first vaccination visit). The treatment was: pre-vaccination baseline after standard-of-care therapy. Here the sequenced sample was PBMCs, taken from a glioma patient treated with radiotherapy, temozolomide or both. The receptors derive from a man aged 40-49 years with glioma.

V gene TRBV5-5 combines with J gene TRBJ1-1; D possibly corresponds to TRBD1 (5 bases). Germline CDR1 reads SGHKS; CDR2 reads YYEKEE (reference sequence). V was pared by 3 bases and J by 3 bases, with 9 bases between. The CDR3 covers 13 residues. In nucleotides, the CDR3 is TGTGCCAGCAGCTCGGGACTCGACACTGAAGCTTTCTTT. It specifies CASSSGLDTEAFF. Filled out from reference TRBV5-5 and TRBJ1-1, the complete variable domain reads DAGVTQSPTHLIKTRGQQVTLRCSPISGHKSVSWYQQVLGQGPQFIFQYYEKEERGRGNFPDRFSARQFPNYSSELNVNALLLGDSALYLCASSSGLDTEAFFGQGTRLTVV.

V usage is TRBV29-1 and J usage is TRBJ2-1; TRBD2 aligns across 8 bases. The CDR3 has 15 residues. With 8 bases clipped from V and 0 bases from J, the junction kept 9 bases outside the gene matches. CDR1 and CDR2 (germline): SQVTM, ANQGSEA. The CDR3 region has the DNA TGCAGCTACCCTGCCGGGGGGGGCTCCTACAATGAGCAGTTCTTC. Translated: CSYPAGGGSYNEQFF.

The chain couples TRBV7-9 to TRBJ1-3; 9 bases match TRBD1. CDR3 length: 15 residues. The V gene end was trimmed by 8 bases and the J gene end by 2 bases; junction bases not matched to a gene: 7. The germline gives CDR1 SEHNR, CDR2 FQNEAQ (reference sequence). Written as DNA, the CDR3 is TGTGCCAGCCCCACGAGACAGGGGGCTGGAAACACCATATATTTT. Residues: CASPTRQGAGNTIYF.

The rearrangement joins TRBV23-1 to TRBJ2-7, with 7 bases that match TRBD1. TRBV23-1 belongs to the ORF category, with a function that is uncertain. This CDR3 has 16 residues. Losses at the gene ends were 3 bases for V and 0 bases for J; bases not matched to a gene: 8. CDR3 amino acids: CASSHYLTGRSYEQYF. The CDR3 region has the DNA TGCGCCAGCAGTCACTATTTGACAGGGCGCTCCTACGAGCAGTACTTC.

The DNA of the CDR3 is TGTGCCAGCAGTTACTCTGTAGGCAATCAGCCCCAGCATTTT. It codes for CASSYSVGNQPQHF. V and J are TRBV6-5 and TRBJ1-5; D remains ambiguous. Germline lookup yields CDR1 MNHEY and CDR2 SVGAGI. The CDR3 has 14 amino acids. Trimming cost V 0 bases and J 2 bases, with 5 bases left between them.

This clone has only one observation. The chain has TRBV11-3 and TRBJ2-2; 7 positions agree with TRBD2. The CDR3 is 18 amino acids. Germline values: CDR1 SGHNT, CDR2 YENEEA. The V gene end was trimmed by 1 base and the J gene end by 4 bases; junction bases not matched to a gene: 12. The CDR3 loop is CASSLGGSGGSGTGELFF. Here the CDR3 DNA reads TGTGCCAGCAGCTTAGGTGGGAGTGGCGGGAGTGGCACCGGGGAGCTGTTTTTT.

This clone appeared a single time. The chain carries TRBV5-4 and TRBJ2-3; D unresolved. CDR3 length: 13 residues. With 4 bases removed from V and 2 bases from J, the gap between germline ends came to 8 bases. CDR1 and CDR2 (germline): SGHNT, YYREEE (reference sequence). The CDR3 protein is CASSMTITDTQYF. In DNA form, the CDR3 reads TGTGCCAGCAGCATGACCATCACAGATACGCAGTATTTT.

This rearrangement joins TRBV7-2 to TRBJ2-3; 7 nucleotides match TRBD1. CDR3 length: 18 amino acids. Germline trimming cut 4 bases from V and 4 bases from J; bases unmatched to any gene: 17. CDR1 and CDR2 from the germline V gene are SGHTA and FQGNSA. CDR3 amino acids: CASSSRSPLQGFADTQYF. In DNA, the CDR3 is TGTGCCAGCAGCTCCCGATCCCCCCTACAGGGGTTCGCAGATACGCAGTATTTT.

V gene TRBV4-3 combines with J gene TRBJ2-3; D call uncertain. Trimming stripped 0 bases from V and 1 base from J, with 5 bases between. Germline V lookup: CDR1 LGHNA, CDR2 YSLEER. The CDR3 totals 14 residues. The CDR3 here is CASSQDEGTDTQYF. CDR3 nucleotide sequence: TGCGCCAGCAGCCAAGATGAAGGCACAGATACGCAGTATTTT.

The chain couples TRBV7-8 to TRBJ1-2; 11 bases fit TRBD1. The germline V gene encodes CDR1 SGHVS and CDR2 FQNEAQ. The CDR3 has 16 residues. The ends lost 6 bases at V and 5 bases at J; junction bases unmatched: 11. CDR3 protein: CASSPDRGRRGYGYTF. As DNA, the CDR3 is TGTGCCAGCAGTCCGGACAGGGGGCGCAGGGGATATGGCTACACCTTC.

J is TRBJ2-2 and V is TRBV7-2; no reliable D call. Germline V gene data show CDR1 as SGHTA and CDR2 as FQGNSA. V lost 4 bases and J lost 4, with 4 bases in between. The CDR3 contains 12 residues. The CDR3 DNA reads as TGTGCCAGCAGCTGGGGCACCGGGGAGCTGTTTTTT. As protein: CASSWGTGELFF.

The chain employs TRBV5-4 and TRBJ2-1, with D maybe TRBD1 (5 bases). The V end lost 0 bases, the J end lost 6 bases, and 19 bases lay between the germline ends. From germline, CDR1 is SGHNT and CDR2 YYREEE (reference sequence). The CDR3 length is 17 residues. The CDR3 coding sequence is TGTGCCAGCAGCTTGGCCAGGGCATTTAATTCGAGCAATGAGCAGTTCTTC. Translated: CASSLARAFNSSNEQFF.

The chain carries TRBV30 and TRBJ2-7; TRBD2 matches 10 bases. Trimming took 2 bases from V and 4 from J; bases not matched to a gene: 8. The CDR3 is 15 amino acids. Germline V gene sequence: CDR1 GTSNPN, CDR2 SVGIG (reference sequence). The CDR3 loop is CAWSWSGGARYEQYF. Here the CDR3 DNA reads TGTGCCTGGAGTTGGAGCGGGGGGGCCAGATACGAGCAGTACTTC.

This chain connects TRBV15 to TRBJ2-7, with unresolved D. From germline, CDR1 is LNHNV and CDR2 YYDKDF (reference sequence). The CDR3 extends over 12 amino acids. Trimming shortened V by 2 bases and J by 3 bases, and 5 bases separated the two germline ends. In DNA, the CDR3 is TGTGCCACCAGCAGATCCGACTACGAGCAGTACTTC. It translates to CATSRSDYEQYF.

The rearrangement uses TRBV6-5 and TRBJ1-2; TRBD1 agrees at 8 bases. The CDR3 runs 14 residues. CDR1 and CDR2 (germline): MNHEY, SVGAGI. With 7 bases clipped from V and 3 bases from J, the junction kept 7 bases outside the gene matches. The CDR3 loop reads CASTYRGVDYGYTF. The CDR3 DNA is TGTGCCAGCACCTACAGGGGGGTTGACTATGGCTACACCTTC.

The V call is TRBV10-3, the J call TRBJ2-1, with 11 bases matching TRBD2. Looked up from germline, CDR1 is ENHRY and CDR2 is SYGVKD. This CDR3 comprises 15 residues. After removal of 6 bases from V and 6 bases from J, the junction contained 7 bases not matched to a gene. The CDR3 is CAIRDSGRETNEQFF. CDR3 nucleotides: TGTGCCATCAGGGATAGCGGGAGGGAGACCAATGAGCAGTTCTTC.

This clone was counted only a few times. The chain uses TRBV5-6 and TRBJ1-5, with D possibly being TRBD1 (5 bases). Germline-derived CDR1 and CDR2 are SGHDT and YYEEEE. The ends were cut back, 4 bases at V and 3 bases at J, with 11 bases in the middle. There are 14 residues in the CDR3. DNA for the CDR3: TGTGCCAGCAGCACGAGAGGGACCAATCAGCCCCAGCATTTT. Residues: CASSTRGTNQPQHF.

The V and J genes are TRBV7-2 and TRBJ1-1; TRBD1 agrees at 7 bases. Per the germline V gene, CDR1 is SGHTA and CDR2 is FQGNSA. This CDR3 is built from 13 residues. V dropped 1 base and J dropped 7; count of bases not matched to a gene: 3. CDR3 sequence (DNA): TGTGCCAGCAGCTTAGAGGGGGCGGGTGAAGCTTTCTTT. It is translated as CASSLEGAGEAFF.

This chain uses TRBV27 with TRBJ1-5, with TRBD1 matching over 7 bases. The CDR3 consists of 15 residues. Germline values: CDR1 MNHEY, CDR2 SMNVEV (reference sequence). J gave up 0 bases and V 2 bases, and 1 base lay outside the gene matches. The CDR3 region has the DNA TGTGCCAGCAGTTTAGCAGGGGGTAGCAATCAGCCCCAGCATTTT. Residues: CASSLAGGSNQPQHF.

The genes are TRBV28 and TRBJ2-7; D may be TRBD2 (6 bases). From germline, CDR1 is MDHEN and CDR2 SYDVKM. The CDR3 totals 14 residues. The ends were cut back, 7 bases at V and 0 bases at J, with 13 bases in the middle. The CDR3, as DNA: TGTGCCAGCACGGGCGGGATGAGCTCCTACGAGCAGTACTTC. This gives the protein CASTGGMSSYEQYF.

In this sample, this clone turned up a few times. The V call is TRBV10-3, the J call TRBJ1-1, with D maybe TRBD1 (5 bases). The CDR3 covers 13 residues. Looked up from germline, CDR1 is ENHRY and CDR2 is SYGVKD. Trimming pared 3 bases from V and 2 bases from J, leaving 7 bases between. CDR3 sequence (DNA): TGTGCCATCAGTGACGGACATAACACTGAAGCTTTCTTT. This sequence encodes CAISDGHNTEAFF.

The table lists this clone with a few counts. CDR3 sequence: CATGLEHYNEQFF. In DNA, the CDR3 is TGTGCCACTGGACTAGAACACTACAATGAGCAGTTCTTC. The V and J genes are TRBV10-3 and TRBJ2-1; TRBD2 matches 7 bases. The CDR3 runs 13 residues. Germline V CDR1 and CDR2: ENHRY, SYGVKD. The V gene end was trimmed by 10 bases and the J gene end by 3 bases; junction bases not matched to a gene: 6.

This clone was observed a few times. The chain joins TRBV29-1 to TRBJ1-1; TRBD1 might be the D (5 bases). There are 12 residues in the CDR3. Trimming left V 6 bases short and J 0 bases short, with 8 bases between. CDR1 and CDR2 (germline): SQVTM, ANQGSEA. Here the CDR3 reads CSVSQVNTEAFF. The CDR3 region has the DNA TGCAGCGTCTCACAGGTGAACACTGAAGCTTTCTTT.

CDR3 protein: CASVENYGYTF. As DNA, the CDR3 is TGTGCCTCGGTAGAAAACTATGGCTACACCTTC. This chain joins TRBV2 and TRBJ1-2, with no clear D. This CDR3 spans 11 amino acids. Trimming stripped 11 bases from V and 2 bases from J, with 9 bases between. In germline, CDR1 is SNHLY, CDR2 FYNNEI.

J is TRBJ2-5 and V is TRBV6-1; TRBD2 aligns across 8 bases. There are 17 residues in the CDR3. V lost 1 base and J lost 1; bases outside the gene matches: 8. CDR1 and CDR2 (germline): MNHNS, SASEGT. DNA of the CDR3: TGTGCCAGCAGTGAAGACTGGGCTAGCGGGTTCCAAGAGACCCAGTACTTC. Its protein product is CASSEDWASGFQETQYF.

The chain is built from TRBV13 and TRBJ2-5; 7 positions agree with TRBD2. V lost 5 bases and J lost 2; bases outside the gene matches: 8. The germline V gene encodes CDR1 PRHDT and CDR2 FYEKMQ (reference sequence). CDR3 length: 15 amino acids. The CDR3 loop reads CASSPSPSGQETQYF. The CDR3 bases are TGTGCCAGCAGCCCGTCACCTAGCGGTCAAGAGACCCAGTACTTC.

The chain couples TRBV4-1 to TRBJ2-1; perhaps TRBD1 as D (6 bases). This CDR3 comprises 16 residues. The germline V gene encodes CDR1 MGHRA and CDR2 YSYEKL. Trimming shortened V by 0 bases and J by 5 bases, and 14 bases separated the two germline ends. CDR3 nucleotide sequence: TGCGCCAGCAGCCAAGAGGCAGTGGGGGCTGACAATGAGCAGTTCTTC. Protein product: CASSQEAVGADNEQFF.

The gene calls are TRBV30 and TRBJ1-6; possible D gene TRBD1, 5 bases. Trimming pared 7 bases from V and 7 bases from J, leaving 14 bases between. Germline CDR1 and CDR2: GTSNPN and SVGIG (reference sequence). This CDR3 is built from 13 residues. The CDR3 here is CASTGGGNSPLHF. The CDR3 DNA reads TGTGCCTCCACCGGGGGTGGGAATTCACCCCTCCACTTT.